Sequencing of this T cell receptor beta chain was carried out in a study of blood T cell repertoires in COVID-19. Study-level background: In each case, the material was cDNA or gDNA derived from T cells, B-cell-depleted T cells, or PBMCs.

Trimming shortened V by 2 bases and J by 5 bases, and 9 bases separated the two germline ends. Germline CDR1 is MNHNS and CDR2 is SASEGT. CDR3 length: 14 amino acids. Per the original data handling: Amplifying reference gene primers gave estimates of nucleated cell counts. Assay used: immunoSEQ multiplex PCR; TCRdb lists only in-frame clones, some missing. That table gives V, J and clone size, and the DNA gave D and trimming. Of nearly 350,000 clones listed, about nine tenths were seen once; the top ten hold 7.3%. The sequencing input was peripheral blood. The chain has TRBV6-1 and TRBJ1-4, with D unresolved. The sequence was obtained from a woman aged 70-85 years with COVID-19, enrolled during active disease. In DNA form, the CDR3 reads TGTGCCAGCAGTGAACCGTTTGAGAATGAAAAACTGTTTTTT. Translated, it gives CASSEPFENEKLFF.